The entry below gives a single T cell receptor beta chain sequence along with its context. What it binds is not known. V lost 1 base and J lost 2, with 12 bases in between. There are 15 residues in the CDR3. Germline V lookup: CDR1 DFQATT, CDR2 SNEGSKA (reference sequence). The sample comes from a study of T cell repertoires in cytomegalovirus infection. General observations from the study: The ex vivo response was dominated by HLA-C-restricted CMV-specific TCR beta clonotypes. Of the TCR beta families, the public ones yielded a cumulative frequency that identified carriers of CMV plus the relevant HLA.

TCRdb used MiXCR to reprocess the reads, holding one entry per CDR3 protein. The sample yields 200,000 to 300,000 distinct CDR3 sequences, over 8% seen once. The chain uses TRBV20-1 and TRBJ2-1, with D perhaps being TRBD1 or TRBD2 (7 bases each). The receptor comes from a human donor in good health (CMV status not recorded). Some clones in this sample may be carry-over from other donors' samples. The sequenced material came from PBMCs. The CDR3 nucleotides read TGCAGTGCTAGAGGGGAGGGGGCAACCTACAATGAGCAGTTCTTC. Translated: CSARGEGATYNEQFF.